This TCR beta chain was sequenced during a study of glioma-infiltrating T cells. Study-level results: Non-neoplastic patients had below-expected tissue-blood divergence, while all gliomas exceeded expectation.

As for this clonotype: Antigen unknown.

TCR alpha and beta CDR3 regions were amplified from RNA using iRepertoire nested multiplex PCR. In TCRdb, the multiplex PCR reads were re-called with MiXCR into one record per CDR3 protein. This sample has about 140,000 distinct CDR3 sequences, with roughly 43% found just once. CDR1 is SNHLY and CDR2 is FYNNEI in the germline V gene. Deletions cut 10 bases from V and 0 bases from J, with 12 bases between. The CDR3 contains 13 residues. The sequencing input was glioma tissue, nonneoplastic brain tissue, or PBMCs (not recorded which). The V and J genes are TRBV2 and TRBJ1-1; D possibly corresponds to TRBD1 (6 bases). This clonotype originated in a human donor with low-grade glioma or glioblastoma, undergoing nonglioma brain surgery, or in good health (not recorded which). This CDR3 is CATGQSMNTEAFF. The CDR3 DNA follows: TGTGCCACCGGACAGAGTATGAACACTGAAGCTTTCTTT.